One sample yielded the 20 T cell receptor beta chains listed below, sequenced in a study of T cells in localized non-small cell lung cancer (dated by TCRdb to 2018 to 2021). Preparation of the library involved the immunoSEQ multiplex PCR assay. TCRdb obtained this table from immuneACCESS and retained in-frame rearrangements with V and J assigned. These tables miss some clones; where compared with another copy, unresolved V genes account for less than half of the shortfall, and the remainder is unexplained. Present in this sample are 50,000 or so clones, over 80% of which were seen just once. The ten most abundant clones make up around 20% of the sample. Source: peripheral blood, taken before any cancer treatment. All receptors derive from a female donor of 60 years or more with stage II squamous cell lung carcinoma.

The V gene is TRBV5-1, the J gene TRBJ2-5, with D perhaps TRBD1 (5 bases). The J call may be incorrect, as the DNA end agrees better with TRBJ2-7. Germline CDR1 SGHRS, CDR2 YFSETQ. This CDR3 comprises 14 residues. The CDR3 loop is CASRLQESSYEQYF. The CDR3 DNA reads TGCGCCAGCAGACTACAGGAGAGCTCCTACGAGCAGTACTTC.

This clone was observed a few times. The gene calls are TRBV4-2 and TRBJ1-6; 9 bases agree with TRBD1. The germline V gene encodes CDR1 LGHNA and CDR2 YNFKEQ. CDR3 length equals 16 residues. V lost 0 bases and J lost 9; bases outside the gene matches: 6. This CDR3 reads CASSQDGDRGSSPLHF. The CDR3 nucleotides are TGTGCCAGCAGCCAAGATGGCGACAGGGGGTCTTCACCCCTCCACTTT.

This rearrangement joins TRBV10-1 to TRBJ1-1; D possibly corresponds to TRBD1 (6 bases). V lost 3 bases, J lost 2 bases, and 7 bases lay in between. The CDR3 is made up of 13 amino acids. Germline CDR1 is WNHNN and CDR2 is SYGVQD (reference sequence). The CDR3 is CASSDRGNTEAFF. CDR3 nucleotide sequence: TGCGCCAGCAGTGACAGGGGAAACACTGAAGCTTTCTTT.

The gene calls are TRBV18 and TRBJ1-1; no clear D. Germline CDR1 and CDR2: KGHSH and LQKENI. The V gene lost 3 bases and the J gene lost 5 bases, with 13 bases spanning the gap. CDR3 length: 14 residues. CDR3 residues: CASSPPTPGTEAFF. CDR3 DNA: TGTGCCAGCTCACCGCCCACTCCCGGGACTGAAGCTTTCTTT.

This clone occurred a few times. The J gene is TRBJ2-7, the V gene TRBV5-4, with 10 bases matching TRBD1. There are 15 residues in the CDR3. Germline V gene data show CDR1 as SGHNT and CDR2 as YYREEE (reference sequence). Losses at the gene ends were 4 bases for V and 4 bases for J; bases not matched to a gene: 8. As DNA, the CDR3 is TGTGCCAGCAGCGCCAGGGACAGGGGAACTTACGAGCAGTACTTC. Protein sequence: CASSARDRGTYEQYF.

V gene TRBV27 combines with J gene TRBJ1-4, with 7 bases fitting TRBD1. V lost 0 bases and J lost 6; bases outside the gene matches: 10. Per germline, CDR1 MNHEY and CDR2 SMNVEV (reference sequence). CDR3 length: 17 amino acids. The DNA for the CDR3 is TGTGCCAGCAGTTTATCGGCGCAGACAGGGTGGTATGAAAAACTGTTTTTT. As protein: CASSLSAQTGWYEKLFF.

The chain has TRBV5-4 and TRBJ1-6; D is undetermined. The V gene's germline CDR1 is SGHNT and CDR2 YYREEE (reference sequence). V was shortened by 1 base and J by 5 bases, with 7 bases between the two germline ends. CDR3 size: 14 residues. The CDR3, as DNA: TGTGCCAGCAGCTTGCCCGGGAATAATTCACCCCTCCACTTT. Its translation: CASSLPGNNSPLHF.

The table lists this clone with a few counts. The rearrangement links TRBV7-2 to TRBJ1-2, with D tentatively TRBD1 (5 bases). Trimming removed 5 bases from V and 5 bases from J, with 9 bases in between. CDR3 length: 12 residues. Germline CDR1 reads SGHTA; CDR2 reads FQGNSA. The CDR3 reads CASSPGGYGYTF. The CDR3 nucleotides are TGTGCCAGCAGCCCCGGGGGTTATGGCTACACCTTC. Full variable domain (missing parts from reference TRBV7-2 and TRBJ1-2): GAGVSQSPSNKVTEKGKDVELRCDPISGHTALYWYRQSLGQGLEFLIYFQGNSAPDKSGLPSDRFSAERTGGSVSTLTIQRTQQEDSAVYLCASSPGGYGYTFGSGTRLTVV.

This clone was seen more than once but under ten times. The chain carries TRBV6-4 and TRBJ1-1; D gene unclear. Germline CDR1 and CDR2: MRHNA and SNTAGT. There are 13 residues in the CDR3. V was pared by 3 bases and J by 1 base, with 6 bases between. The CDR3 coding sequence is TGTGCCAGCAGTGAAAGGGAGAACACTGAAGCTTTCTTT. Translated, it gives CASSERENTEAFF.

The chain uses TRBV7-3 and TRBJ2-5, with 7 bases lining up with TRBD2. Germline CDR1 is SGHTA and CDR2 is FQGTGA. CDR3 length: 14 residues. V dropped 5 bases and J dropped 1; count of bases not matched to a gene: 4. CDR3 sequence reads: CASSQRDGQETQYF. CDR3 coding DNA: TGTGCCAGCAGCCAGCGGGACGGCCAAGAGACCCAGTACTTC.

J is TRBJ1-5 and V is TRBV7-8, with D uncertain. The CDR3 sequence is 17 residues long. The germline V gene encodes CDR1 SGHVS and CDR2 FQNEAQ. With 1 base removed from V and 2 bases from J, the gap between germline ends came to 15 bases. CDR3 DNA: TGTGCCAGCAGCTTAGTGGCAGTGCGGGCAGGCAATCAGCCCCAGCATTTT. This translates into CASSLVAVRAGNQPQHF.

V is TRBV9 and J is TRBJ2-7; TRBD2 matches 8 bases. With V trimmed by 3 bases and J by 6 bases, 11 bases remained unmatched. The CDR3 is made up of 15 amino acids. From germline, CDR1 is SGDLS and CDR2 YYNGEE. DNA for the CDR3: TGTGCCAGCAGCGCCTACGGGGGGGCGGGCAGCGAGCAGTACTTC. Translation gives CASSAYGGAGSEQYF.

This clone appeared a single time. This sequence joins TRBV7-8 and TRBJ2-5, with TRBD2 matching 8 bases. With V trimmed by 2 bases and J by 5 bases, 10 bases remained unmatched. The CDR3 extends over 16 amino acids. Per the germline V gene, CDR1 is SGHVS and CDR2 is FQNEAQ. DNA for the CDR3: TGTGCCAGCAGCTTACTGGCGGGGGGCCTGGGGGAGACCCAGTACTTC. This sequence encodes CASSLLAGGLGETQYF.

This chain uses TRBV4-1 with TRBJ1-6; 8 nucleotides match TRBD1. V shed 1 base, J shed 9 bases, and the junction held 11 bases outside the gene matches. The CDR3 has 17 amino acids. Germline CDR1 MGHRA, CDR2 YSYEKL. The CDR3 DNA is TGCGCCAGCAGCCAAGTTCTGACAGGGGAAGTCGGTTCACCCCTCCACTTT. This codes for CASSQVLTGEVGSPLHF.

This clone was seen only once. One end of the junction does not line up with germline, which may come from a read error. The chain carries TRBV4-1 and TRBJ1-6; TRBD1 agrees at 8 bases. There are 15 residues in the CDR3. Germline V CDR1 and CDR2: MGHRA, YSYEKL. The CDR3 protein is CASSPPGQDNSPLHF. DNA for the CDR3: TGTGCCAGCAGCCCGCCGGGACAGGATAATTCACCCCTCCACTTT.

The J gene is TRBJ2-1, the V gene TRBV7-9, with TRBD2 matching 7 bases. The CDR3 contains 14 residues. Trimming at V came to 5 bases and at J to 4 bases, leaving 5 bases not matched to a gene. Germline CDR1 reads SEHNR; CDR2 reads FQNEAQ (reference sequence). CDR3 amino acids: CASSRLALYNEQFF. The CDR3, as DNA: TGTGCCAGCAGCCGACTAGCACTATACAATGAGCAGTTCTTC.

This chain links TRBV5-1 with TRBJ1-1; D is undetermined. CDR1 is SGHRS, CDR2 YFSETQ, per germline. The CDR3 has 14 amino acids. Trimming pared 4 bases from V and 0 bases from J, leaving 10 bases between. CDR3 nucleotides: TGCGCCAGCAGCCAAACTGGGGTGAACACTGAAGCTTTCTTT. Protein product: CASSQTGVNTEAFF.

The rearrangement uses TRBV5-1 and TRBJ2-5; 9 bases line up with TRBD2. The trim removed 4 bases at V and 0 bases at J, leaving 4 bases unmatched. CDR1 and CDR2 from the germline V gene are SGHRS and YFSETQ. CDR3 size: 15 residues. CDR3 region: CASSILAGYQETQYF. The CDR3, as DNA: TGCGCCAGCAGCATACTAGCGGGCTACCAAGAGACCCAGTACTTC.

The chain is built from TRBV7-9 and TRBJ2-1, with 9 bases matching TRBD1. This CDR3 is built from 14 residues. Looked up from germline, CDR1 is SEHNR and CDR2 is FQNEAQ (reference sequence). Unmatched junction bases numbered 1, after V lost 4 bases and J lost 3 bases. The CDR3: CASSWGQGYNEQFF. CDR3 nucleotide sequence: TGTGCCAGCAGCTGGGGACAGGGCTACAATGAGCAGTTCTTC. The full variable domain, in which reference TRBV7-9 and TRBJ2-1 provide the parts outside the CDR3, is DTGVSQNPRHKITKRGQNVTFRCDPISEHNRLYWYRQTLGQGPEFLTYFQNEAQLEKSRLLSDRFSAERPKGSFSTLEIQRTEQGDSAMYLCASSWGQGYNEQFFGPGTRLTVL.

The chain links TRBV5-1 to TRBJ2-3, with 9 bases identical to TRBD2. Germline V gene data show CDR1 as SGHRS and CDR2 as YFSETQ. V shed 0 bases and J 2 bases; nucleotides not matched to a gene: 4. The CDR3 is 16 amino acids. The CDR3 DNA reads TGCGCCAGCAGCTTGGGGCTAGCGGGAAACACAGATACGCAGTATTTT. This codes for CASSLGLAGNTDTQYF.